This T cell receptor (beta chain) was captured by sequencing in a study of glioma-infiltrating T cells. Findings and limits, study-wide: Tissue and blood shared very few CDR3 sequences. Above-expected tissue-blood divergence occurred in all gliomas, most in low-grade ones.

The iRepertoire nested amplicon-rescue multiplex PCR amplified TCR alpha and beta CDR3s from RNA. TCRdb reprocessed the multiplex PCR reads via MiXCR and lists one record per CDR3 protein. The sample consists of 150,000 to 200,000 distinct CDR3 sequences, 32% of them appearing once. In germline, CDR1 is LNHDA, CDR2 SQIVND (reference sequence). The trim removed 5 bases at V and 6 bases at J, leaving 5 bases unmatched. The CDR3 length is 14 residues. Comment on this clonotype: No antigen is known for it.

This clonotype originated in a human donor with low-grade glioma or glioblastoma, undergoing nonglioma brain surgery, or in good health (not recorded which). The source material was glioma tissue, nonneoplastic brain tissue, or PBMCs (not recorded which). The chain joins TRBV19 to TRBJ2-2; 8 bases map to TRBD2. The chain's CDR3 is CASSSTSEAGELFF. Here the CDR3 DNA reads TGTGCCAGTAGTTCGACTAGCGAGGCCGGGGAGCTGTTTTTT.